This T cell receptor (beta chain) was identified in a study of vaccination and CD4 T cells after COVID-19. In regard to this clonotype: The target antigen is unknown.

The treatment here: approximately nine-day PBMC culture with coronavirus spike peptide pools or control peptides (ViraFEST assay). Cultured CD4+ T-cell DNA underwent Oncomine TCR Beta short-read sequencing. Via MiXCR, TCRdb re-called the PCR reads, giving one row per CDR3 protein. The table shows about 17,000 distinct CDR3 sequences, with about three fifths occurring only once. This CDR3 is built from 16 residues. Germline CDR1 and CDR2: LNHDA and SQIVND (reference sequence). Trimming cost V 3 bases and J 1 base, with 15 bases left between them. V gene TRBV19 combines with J gene TRBJ1-1; D is uncertain. The clonotype originates from a human donor who had recovered from COVID-19. The sequencing input was CD4+ T cells from blood, cultured in vitro. CDR3 bases: TGTGCCAGTAGTATCGCAATCCGGGCTAAGAACACTGAAGCTTTCTTT. Its translation: CASSIAIRAKNTEAFF. Full variable domain (rest looked up from reference TRBV19 and TRBJ1-1): DGGITQSPKYLFRKEGQNVTLSCEQNLNHDAMYWYRQDPGQGLRLIYYSQIVNDFQKGDIAEGYSVSREKKESFPLTVTSAQKNPTAFYLCASSIAIRAKNTEAFFGQGTRLTVV.